Following are 15 T cell receptor beta chains from one sample sequenced in a study of cytomegalovirus exposure and HLA in healthy donors. 60 Vbeta and 13 Jbeta primers were used in PCR. This table comes from immunoSEQ multiplex PCR, and its TCRdb copy is limited to in-frame clones, with some not included. The sample consists of under 200,000 clones, 82% of them appearing once. The sample consisted of PBMCs. The origin of the receptors is a woman between 18 and 29 years old in good health and CMV-seronegative.

The chain uses TRBV25-1 and TRBJ2-7, with 7 bases matching TRBD2. V shed 8 bases, J shed 1 base, and the junction held 17 bases outside the gene matches. Germline CDR1 reads MGHDK; CDR2 reads SYGVNS. CDR3 size: 17 residues. DNA of the CDR3: TGTGCCAGCCAAAGTTGGGGGAGCGGGGTCTCATCCTACGAGCAGTACTTC. This translates into CASQSWGSGVSSYEQYF.

The V and J genes are TRBV19 and TRBJ1-1, with 7 nucleotides matching TRBD1. The CDR3 extends over 18 amino acids. CDR1 and CDR2 from the germline V gene are LNHDA and SQIVND (reference sequence). Trimming cost V 6 bases and J 6 bases; bases outside gene matches: 22. The CDR3 DNA reads as TGTGCCAGTAGAACAGGGACAGAAACTCTAAAAACGAAGGCTGAAGCTTTCTTT. Amino acid sequence: CASRTGTETLKTKAEAFF.

This clone occurred a few times. The rearrangement links TRBV27 to TRBJ2-6; TRBD1 agrees at 7 bases. The CDR3 runs to 18 residues. V lost 2 bases and J lost 2; bases outside the gene matches: 9. Germline CDR1 reads MNHEY; CDR2 reads SMNVEV (reference sequence). The CDR3 reads CASSLTQGVATGANVLTF. CDR3 coding DNA: TGTGCCAGCAGTTTAACCCAGGGGGTTGCGACTGGGGCCAACGTCCTGACTTTC.

The chain joins TRBV29-1 to TRBJ2-7; possibly TRBD2 for D (5 bases). There are 14 residues in the CDR3. Germline loops: CDR1 SQVTM, CDR2 ANQGSEA. Trimming removed 5 bases at V and 2 bases at J, with 16 bases between. The DNA for the CDR3 is TGCAGCGTTTATTCCCCGGGATCGGCCTACGAGCAGTACTTC. Translated: CSVYSPGSAYEQYF.

The chain links TRBV10-3 to TRBJ2-5; D is undetermined. The ends were cut back, 8 bases at V and 1 base at J, with 14 bases in the middle. The V gene's germline CDR1 is ENHRY and CDR2 SYGVKD. The CDR3 is 14 amino acids. The CDR3 DNA sequence: TGTGCCATCTCTTTCATACAGATCCAAGAGACCCAGTACTTC. This gives the protein CAISFIQIQETQYF.

The gene calls are TRBV11-3 and TRBJ2-3; a possible D gene is TRBD2 (6 bases). Trimming took off 1 base at V and 2 bases at J, with 10 bases between the two ends. Germline values: CDR1 SGHNT, CDR2 YENEEA. The CDR3 extends over 15 amino acids. In DNA form, the CDR3 reads TGTGCCAGCAGCTTAGGACTAGATCTCACAGATACGCAGTATTTT. This codes for CASSLGLDLTDTQYF.

This clone was counted between two and nine times. The chain has TRBV7-9 and TRBJ1-5; D is possibly TRBD1 (5 bases). The CDR3 is made up of 15 amino acids. CDR1 and CDR2 from the germline V gene are SEHNR and FQNEAQ (reference sequence). V was clipped by 4 bases and J by 3 bases, with 13 bases between them. CDR3 amino acids: CASSYSSGANQPQHF. The CDR3 DNA follows: TGTGCCAGCAGCTACTCAAGCGGGGCCAATCAGCCCCAGCATTTT.

The gene calls are TRBV6-6 and TRBJ1-2; maybe TRBD1 (6 bases). Germline CDR1 is MNHNY and CDR2 is SVGAGI (reference sequence). V lost 8 bases, J lost 3 bases, and 13 bases lay in between. The CDR3 extends over 13 amino acids. The CDR3 coding sequence is TGTGCCAGCCGAGTCAGGGGTGACTATGGCTACACCTTC. Translating it yields CASRVRGDYGYTF.

This clone was counted only a few times. The chain is built from TRBV2 and TRBJ2-5; D possibly corresponds to TRBD1 (6 bases). The J call may be incorrect, as the DNA end agrees better with TRBJ2-7. This CDR3 comprises 13 residues. Germline CDR1 is SNHLY and CDR2 is FYNNEI. The CDR3 sequence: CASSVGTPYEQYF. The CDR3 nucleotides are TGTGCCAGCAGTGTGGGGACACCCTACGAGCAGTACTTC.

This clone was seen a few times. The chain couples TRBV7-9 to TRBJ2-1, with 9 bases fitting TRBD1. Germline V gene lookup returns CDR1 SEHNR and CDR2 FQNEAQ (reference sequence). The CDR3 has 15 amino acids. V lost 5 bases to trimming and J lost 4 bases; unmatched junction nucleotides: 6. The CDR3 DNA reads TGTGCCAGCAGCGGGACAGGGAAACTATACAATGAGCAGTTCTTC. Encoded protein: CASSGTGKLYNEQFF.

The chain is built from TRBV6-5 and TRBJ2-5, with a weak D call TRBD1 (6 bases). This CDR3 is 14 amino acids long. With 4 bases removed from V and 3 bases from J, the gap between germline ends came to 12 bases. Looked up from germline, CDR1 is MNHEY and CDR2 is SVGAGI. This CDR3 is CASSSYGTKETQYF. CDR3 bases: TGTGCCAGCAGTTCCTACGGGACAAAAGAGACCCAGTACTTC.

This clone has a single count. The chain joins TRBV7-8 to TRBJ2-3, with TRBD2 as a possible D gene (5 bases). This CDR3 has 17 amino acids. The germline CDR1 and CDR2 sequences are SGHVS and FQNEAQ. Trimming shortened V by 5 bases and J by 0 bases, and 18 bases separated the two germline ends. CDR3 protein: CASSQRRTGSSTDTQYF. CDR3 nucleotide sequence: TGTGCCAGCAGCCAACGCAGGACGGGGTCTAGCACAGATACGCAGTATTTT. Together with reference TRBV7-8 and TRBJ2-3, the CDR3 gives the full variable domain: GAGVSQSPRYKVAKRGQDVALRCDPISGHVSLFWYQQALGQGPEFLTYFQNEAQLDKSGLPSDRFFAERPEGSVSTLKIQRTQQEDSAVYLCASSQRRTGSSTDTQYFGPGTRLTVL.

This clone was recorded only once. The J gene is TRBJ2-1, the V gene TRBV5-4; 7 nucleotides line up with TRBD1. The V segment lost 3 bases and the J segment 9 bases; nucleotides outside the gene matches: 3. Germline assignment: CDR1 SGHNT and CDR2 YYREEE (reference sequence). The CDR3 contains 12 residues. Written as DNA, the CDR3 is TGTGCCAGCAGCTCAGGGGGTACTGAGCAGTTCTTC. Translated: CASSSGGTEQFF.

This chain connects TRBV5-5 to TRBJ2-7; 9 bases fit TRBD2. The germline gives CDR1 SGHKS, CDR2 YYEKEE (reference sequence). V was clipped by 0 bases and J by 2 bases; unmatched bases: 12. The CDR3 covers 18 residues. The CDR3 coding sequence is TGTGCCAGCAGCTTGGCCCTAGCGGGAATGCTGCTGCCCTACGAGCAGTACTTC. It yields the protein CASSLALAGMLLPYEQYF.

The V gene is TRBV29-1, the J gene TRBJ1-2; no reliable D call. CDR3 length equals 13 residues. The germline V and J ends were trimmed by 0 bases and 7 bases, with 12 bases remaining between them. Germline CDR1 reads SQVTM; CDR2 reads ANQGSEA. The CDR3 region has the DNA TGCAGCGTTGAAGATCCCAGTGAGGGTGGCTACACCTTC. Translated, it gives CSVEDPSEGGYTF.